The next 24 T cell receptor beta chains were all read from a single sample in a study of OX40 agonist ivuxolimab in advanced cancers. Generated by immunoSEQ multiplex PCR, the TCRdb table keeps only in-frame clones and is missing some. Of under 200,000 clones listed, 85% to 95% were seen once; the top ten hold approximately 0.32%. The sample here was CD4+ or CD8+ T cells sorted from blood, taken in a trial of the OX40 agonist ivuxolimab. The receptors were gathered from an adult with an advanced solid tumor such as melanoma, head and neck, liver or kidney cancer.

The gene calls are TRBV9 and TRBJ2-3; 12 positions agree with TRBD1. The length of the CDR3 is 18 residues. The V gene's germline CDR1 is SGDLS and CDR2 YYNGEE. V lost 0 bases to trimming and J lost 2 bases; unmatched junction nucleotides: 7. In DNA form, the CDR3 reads TGTGCCAGCAGCGTAGCTCGGGGGACAGGGGGCCCCACAGATACGCAGTATTTT. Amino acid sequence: CASSVARGTGGPTDTQYF.

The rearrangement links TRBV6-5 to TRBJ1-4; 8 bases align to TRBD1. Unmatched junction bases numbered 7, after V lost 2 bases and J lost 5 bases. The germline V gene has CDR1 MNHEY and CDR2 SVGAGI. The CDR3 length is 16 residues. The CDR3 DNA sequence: TGTGCCAGCAGTTACCAGGGGACAGGATTAAATGAAAAACTGTTTTTT. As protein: CASSYQGTGLNEKLFF.

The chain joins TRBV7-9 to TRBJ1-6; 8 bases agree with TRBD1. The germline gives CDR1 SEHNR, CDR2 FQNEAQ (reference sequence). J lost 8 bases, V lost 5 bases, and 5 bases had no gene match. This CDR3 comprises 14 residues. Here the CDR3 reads CASSPDRVHSPLHF. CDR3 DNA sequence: TGTGCCAGCAGCCCGGACAGGGTTCATTCACCCCTCCACTTT. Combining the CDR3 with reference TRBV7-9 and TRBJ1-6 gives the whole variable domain DTGVSQNPRHKITKRGQNVTFRCDPISEHNRLYWYRQTLGQGPEFLTYFQNEAQLEKSRLLSDRFSAERPKGSFSTLEIQRTEQGDSAMYLCASSPDRVHSPLHFGNGTRLTVT.

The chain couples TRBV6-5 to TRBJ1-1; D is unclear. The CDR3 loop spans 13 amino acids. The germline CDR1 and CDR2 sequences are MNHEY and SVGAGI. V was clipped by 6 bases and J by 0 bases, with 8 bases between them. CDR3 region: CASRLRLNTEAFF. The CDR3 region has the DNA TGTGCCAGCAGGCTAAGACTGAACACTGAAGCTTTCTTT.

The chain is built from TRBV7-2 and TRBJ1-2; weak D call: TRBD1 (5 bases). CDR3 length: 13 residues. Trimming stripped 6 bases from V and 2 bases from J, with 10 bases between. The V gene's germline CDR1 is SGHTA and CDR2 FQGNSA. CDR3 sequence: CASRDTTNYGYTF. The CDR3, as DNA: TGTGCCAGCAGGGACACAACGAACTATGGCTACACCTTC.

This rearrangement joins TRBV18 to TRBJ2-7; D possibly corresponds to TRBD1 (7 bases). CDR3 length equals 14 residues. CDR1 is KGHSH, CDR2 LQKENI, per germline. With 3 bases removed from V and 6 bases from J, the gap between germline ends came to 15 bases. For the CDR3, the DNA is TGTGCCAGCTCACCGACCACAGGGGACTCCGAGCAGTACTTC. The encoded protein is CASSPTTGDSEQYF.

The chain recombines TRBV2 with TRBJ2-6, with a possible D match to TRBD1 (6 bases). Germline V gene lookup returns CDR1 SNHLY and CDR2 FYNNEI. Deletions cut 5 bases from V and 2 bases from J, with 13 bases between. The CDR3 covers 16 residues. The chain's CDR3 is CASSNPTGAGANVLTF. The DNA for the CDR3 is TGTGCCAGCAGTAACCCGACAGGTGCTGGGGCCAACGTCCTGACTTTC.

CDR3 DNA: TGTGCCAGCAGCCCGGACAGGGTAGGAGAGCAGTACTTC. Its translation: CASSPDRVGEQYF. The V gene is TRBV7-2, the J gene TRBJ2-7; 8 nucleotides align to TRBD1. V gave up 5 bases and J gave up 7 bases; unmatched junction bases: 7. Per germline, CDR1 SGHTA and CDR2 FQGNSA. The CDR3 length is 13 residues.

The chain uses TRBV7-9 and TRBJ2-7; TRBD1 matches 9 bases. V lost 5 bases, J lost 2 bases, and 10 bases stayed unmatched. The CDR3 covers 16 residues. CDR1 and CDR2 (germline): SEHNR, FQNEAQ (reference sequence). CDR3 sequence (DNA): TGTGCCAGCAGCCCTGCTACCGGGACAGGGACCTACGAGCAGTACTTC. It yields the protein CASSPATGTGTYEQYF.

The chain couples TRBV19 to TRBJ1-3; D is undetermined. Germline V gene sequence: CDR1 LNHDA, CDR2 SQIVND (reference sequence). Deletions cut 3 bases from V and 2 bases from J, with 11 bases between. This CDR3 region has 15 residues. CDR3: CASSIAAGTGNTIYF. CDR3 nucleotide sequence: TGTGCCAGTAGTATCGCGGCGGGGACTGGAAACACCATATATTTT.

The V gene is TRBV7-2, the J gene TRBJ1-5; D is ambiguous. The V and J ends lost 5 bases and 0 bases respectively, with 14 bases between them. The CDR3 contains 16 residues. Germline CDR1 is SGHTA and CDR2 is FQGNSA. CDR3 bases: TGTGCCAGCAGCCCTAGAGGTGACGGTAGCAATCAGCCCCAGCATTTT. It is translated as CASSPRGDGSNQPQHF.

This chain's CDR3 is CASRASLGTEAFF. The CDR3 DNA follows: TGCGCCAGTCGGGCCTCCCTGGGGACTGAAGCTTTCTTT. V and J are TRBV5-1 and TRBJ1-1; D gene ambiguous. Trimming pared 8 bases from V and 5 bases from J, leaving 16 bases between. Germline loops: CDR1 SGHRS, CDR2 YFSETQ. CDR3 length: 13 amino acids.

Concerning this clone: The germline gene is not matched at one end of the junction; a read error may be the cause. The CDR3 reads CASSQDRSTVRSF. The CDR3 nucleotides are TGTGCCAGCAGCCAAGATCGTTCGACAGTCCGATCCTTC. The gene calls are TRBV4-2 and TRBJ2-7; perhaps TRBD1 as D (5 bases). The CDR3 runs 13 residues. CDR1 LGHNA and CDR2 YNFKEQ come from the germline V gene.

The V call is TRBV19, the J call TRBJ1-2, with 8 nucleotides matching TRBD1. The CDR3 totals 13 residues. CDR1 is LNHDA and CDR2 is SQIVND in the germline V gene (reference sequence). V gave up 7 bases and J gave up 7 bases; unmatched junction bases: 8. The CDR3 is CASNLPDRGGYTF. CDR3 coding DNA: TGTGCCAGTAATCTTCCCGACAGGGGTGGCTACACCTTC. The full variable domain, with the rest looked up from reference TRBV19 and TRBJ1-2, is DGGITQSPKYLFRKEGQNVTLSCEQNLNHDAMYWYRQDPGQGLRLIYYSQIVNDFQKGDIAEGYSVSREKKESFPLTVTSAQKNPTAFYLCASNLPDRGGYTFGSGTRLTVV.

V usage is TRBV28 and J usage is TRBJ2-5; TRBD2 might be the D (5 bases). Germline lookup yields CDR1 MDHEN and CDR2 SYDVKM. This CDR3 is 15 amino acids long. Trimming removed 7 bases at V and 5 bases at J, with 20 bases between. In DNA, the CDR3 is TGTGCCAGCAACAAGGGCCCGGGGATCGGGGAGACCCAGTACTTC. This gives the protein CASNKGPGIGETQYF.

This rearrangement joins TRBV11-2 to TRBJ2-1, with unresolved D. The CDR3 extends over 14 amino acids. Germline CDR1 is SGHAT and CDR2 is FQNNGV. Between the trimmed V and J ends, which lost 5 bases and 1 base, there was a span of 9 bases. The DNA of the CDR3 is TGTGCCAGCAGCCTCCTGGGGTCCTACAATGAGCAGTTCTTC. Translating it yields CASSLLGSYNEQFF.

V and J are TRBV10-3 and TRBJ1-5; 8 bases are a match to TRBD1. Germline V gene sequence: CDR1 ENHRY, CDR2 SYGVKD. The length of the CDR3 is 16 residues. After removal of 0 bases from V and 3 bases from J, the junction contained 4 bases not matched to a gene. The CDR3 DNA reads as TGTGCCATCAGTGAGTCCCGGACAGGGTACAATCAGCCCCAGCATTTT. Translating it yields CAISESRTGYNQPQHF.

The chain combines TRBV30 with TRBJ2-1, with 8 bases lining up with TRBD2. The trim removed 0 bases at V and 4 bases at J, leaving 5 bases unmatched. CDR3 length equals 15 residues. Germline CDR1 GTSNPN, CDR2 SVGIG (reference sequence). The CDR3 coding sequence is TGTGCCTGGAGTGTACGACGGGAGGGATACAATGAGCAGTTCTTC. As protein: CAWSVRREGYNEQFF.

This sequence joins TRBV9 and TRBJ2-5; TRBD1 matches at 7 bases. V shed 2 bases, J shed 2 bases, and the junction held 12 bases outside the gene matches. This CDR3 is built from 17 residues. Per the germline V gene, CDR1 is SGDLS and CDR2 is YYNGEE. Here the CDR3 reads CASSVLDRDSPQETQYF. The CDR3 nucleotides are TGTGCCAGCAGCGTCCTAGACCGGGACAGTCCTCAAGAGACCCAGTACTTC.

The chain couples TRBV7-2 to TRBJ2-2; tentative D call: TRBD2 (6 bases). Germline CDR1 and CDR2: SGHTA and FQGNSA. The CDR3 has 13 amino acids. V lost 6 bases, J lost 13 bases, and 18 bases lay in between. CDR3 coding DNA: TGTGCCAGCAGGACCTGGGGGGTGTGGGGGCTGTTTTTT. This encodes CASRTWGVWGLFF.

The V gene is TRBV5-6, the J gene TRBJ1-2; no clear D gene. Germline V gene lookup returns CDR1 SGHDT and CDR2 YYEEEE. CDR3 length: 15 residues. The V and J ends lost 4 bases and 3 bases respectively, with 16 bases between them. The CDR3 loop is CASSPNPGSDYGYTF. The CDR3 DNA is TGTGCCAGCAGCCCTAATCCGGGGTCGGACTATGGCTACACCTTC.

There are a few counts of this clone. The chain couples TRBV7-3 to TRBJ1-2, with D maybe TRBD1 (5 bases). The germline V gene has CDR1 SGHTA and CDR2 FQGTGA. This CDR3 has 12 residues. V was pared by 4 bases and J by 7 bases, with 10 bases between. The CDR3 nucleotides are TGTGCCAGCAGCTCCAGGGTCGGTGGCTACACCTTC. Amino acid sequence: CASSSRVGGYTF.

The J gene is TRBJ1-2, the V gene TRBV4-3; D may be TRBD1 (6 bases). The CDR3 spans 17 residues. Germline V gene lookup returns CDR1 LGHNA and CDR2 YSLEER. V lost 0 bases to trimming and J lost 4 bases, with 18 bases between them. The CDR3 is CASSQDWRQVRGYGYTF. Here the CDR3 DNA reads TGCGCCAGCAGCCAAGATTGGCGACAGGTTCGGGGCTATGGCTACACCTTC.

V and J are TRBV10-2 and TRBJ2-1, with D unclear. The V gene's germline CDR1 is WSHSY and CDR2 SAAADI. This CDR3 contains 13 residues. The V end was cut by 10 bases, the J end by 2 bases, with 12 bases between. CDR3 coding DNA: TGCGCCACTCAAGCGTCTACCTACAATGAGCAGTTCTTC. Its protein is CATQASTYNEQFF.